Following are 19 T cell receptor beta chains from one sample sequenced in a study of memory CD4+ T cells and cytomegalovirus serostatus. Only in-frame clones appear in the TCRdb table, and some are missing; sequencing was by immunoSEQ multiplex PCR. The sample holds tens of thousands of clones; roughly 75% are singletons and the top ten take roughly 1%. Single viable CD3+CD4+CD8-CD45RO+ cells were sorted as the memory CD4+ T cells. Material for sequencing was memory CD4+ T cells from blood. The source of these receptors is an adult in good health and CMV-seronegative.

There are a few counts of this clone. V and J are TRBV5-4 and TRBJ1-2; TRBD1 might be the D (5 bases). Germline V gene sequence: CDR1 SGHNT, CDR2 YYREEE (reference sequence). V lost 4 bases to trimming and J lost 2 bases, with 12 bases between them. The CDR3 has 14 amino acids. The CDR3 sequence is CASSLQGSNYGYTF. CDR3 DNA: TGTGCCAGCAGCCTCCAGGGCTCCAACTATGGCTACACCTTC.

This sequence joins TRBV27 and TRBJ2-7; 9 nucleotides align to TRBD2. With V trimmed by 3 bases and J by 6 bases, 6 bases remained unmatched. This CDR3 contains 14 residues. Germline CDR1 reads MNHEY; CDR2 reads SMNVEV (reference sequence). CDR3 coding DNA: TGTGCCAGCAGTTTCTCTGCGGGAGGGCTCGAGCAGTACTTC. Its translation: CASSFSAGGLEQYF.

CDR3 amino acids: CASRDLGQGNTEAFF. CDR3 DNA: TGTGCCAGCAGGGACTTGGGACAGGGGAACACTGAAGCTTTCTTT. The rearrangement uses TRBV7-2 and TRBJ1-1; 9 nucleotides match TRBD1. Trimming at V came to 6 bases and at J to 1 base, leaving 6 bases not matched to a gene. The CDR3 contains 15 residues. CDR1 is SGHTA, CDR2 FQGNSA, per germline.

The gene calls are TRBV19 and TRBJ2-7; 12 positions match TRBD2. The CDR3 contains 17 residues. J gave up 0 bases and V 6 bases, and 9 bases lay outside the gene matches. Looked up from germline, CDR1 is LNHDA and CDR2 is SQIVND (reference sequence). CDR3 region: CASSTASGGASSYEQYF. CDR3 DNA sequence: TGTGCCAGTAGCACGGCTAGCGGGGGGGCTAGCTCCTACGAGCAGTACTTC. The whole variable domain, filled in from reference TRBV19 and TRBJ2-7, reads DGGITQSPKYLFRKEGQNVTLSCEQNLNHDAMYWYRQDPGQGLRLIYYSQIVNDFQKGDIAEGYSVSREKKESFPLTVTSAQKNPTAFYLCASSTASGGASSYEQYFGPGTRLTVT.

Turning to this clone: An end of the junction differs from the germline gene, which may be a read error. This sample also contains other DNA sequences that code for the same CDR3. The chain recombines TRBV6-5 with TRBJ1-2; unclear D gene. This CDR3 comprises 14 residues. In germline, CDR1 is MNHEY, CDR2 SVGAGI. CDR3 DNA: TGTGCCAGCAGTCCCAACCTGTCTAACTATGGTTACACCTTC. This encodes CASSPNLSNYGYTF.

The gene calls are TRBV11-3 and TRBJ2-5, with 14 positions matching TRBD2. Trimming removed 5 bases from V and 6 bases from J; junction bases left unmatched: 8. This CDR3 is 16 amino acids long. Germline CDR1 SGHNT, CDR2 YENEEA. CDR3 protein: CASSPGTSGSSQTQYF. CDR3 DNA: TGTGCCAGCAGCCCAGGGACTAGCGGGAGCTCGCAGACCCAGTACTTC.

This clone showed up just a few times. The rearrangement joins TRBV6-4 to TRBJ2-7; D is unclear. There are 15 residues in the CDR3. Trimming took 6 bases from V and 0 from J, leaving 15 bases between them. Per the germline V gene, CDR1 is MRHNA and CDR2 is SNTAGT. The CDR3 sequence: CASRTRQESSYEQYF. As DNA, the CDR3 is TGTGCCAGCAGGACCCGGCAGGAGAGCTCCTACGAGCAGTACTTC.

This chain links TRBV18 with TRBJ1-2; no definite D call. Trimming removed 3 bases at V and 2 bases at J, with 13 bases between. The CDR3 extends over 15 amino acids. Germline V gives CDR1 KGHSH, CDR2 LQKENI. This chain's CDR3 is CASSPSGATNYGYTF. CDR3 DNA sequence: TGTGCCAGCTCACCGTCCGGTGCAACCAACTATGGCTACACCTTC. Looking up the rest from reference TRBV18 and TRBJ1-2 gives the full variable domain: NAGVMQNPRHLVRRRGQEARLRCSPMKGHSHVYWYRQLPEEGLKFMVYLQKENIIDESGMPKERFSAEFPKEGPSILRIQQVVRGDSAAYFCASSPSGATNYGYTFGSGTRLTVV.

The chain is built from TRBV5-5 and TRBJ1-3; D remains ambiguous. The CDR3 contains 15 residues. Germline CDR1 reads SGHKS; CDR2 reads YYEKEE (reference sequence). V dropped 2 bases and J dropped 0 bases, with 9 bases sitting between them. CDR3 coding DNA: TGTGCCAGCAGCTTTTCGTTAAGCTCTGGAAACACCATATATTTT. Amino acids: CASSFSLSSGNTIYF.

The chain uses TRBV7-9 and TRBJ2-3; D may be TRBD2 (6 bases). Germline CDR1 SEHNR, CDR2 FQNEAQ (reference sequence). CDR3 length: 16 residues. V lost 5 bases, J lost 2 bases, and 17 bases lay in between. The CDR3 sequence is CASSPPFRTNTDTQYF. CDR3 in DNA: TGTGCCAGCAGCCCTCCCTTTCGGACTAACACAGATACGCAGTATTTT.

This clone was seen a few times. This sample also contains other DNA sequences that code for the same CDR3. The J gene is TRBJ1-1, the V gene TRBV29-1; TRBD1 matches at 8 bases. Per germline, CDR1 SQVTM and CDR2 ANQGSEA. The CDR3 has 12 amino acids. The J segment lost 5 bases and the V segment lost 3 bases, leaving 2 bases of the junction unmatched. CDR3 sequence reads: CSVDDRGTEAFF. The CDR3 DNA reads as TGCAGCGTTGACGACAGGGGAACTGAAGCTTTCTTT.

This clone was seen a few times. This chain connects TRBV7-2 to TRBJ1-2; D may be TRBD1 (5 bases). The CDR3 runs 15 residues. Trimming took 5 bases from V and 2 from J, leaving 15 bases between them. Per the germline V gene, CDR1 is SGHTA and CDR2 is FQGNSA. The CDR3 sequence is CASSQLSRVNYGYTF. The CDR3 DNA reads TGTGCCAGCAGCCAGCTGAGCAGGGTGAACTATGGCTACACCTTC.

V is TRBV19 and J is TRBJ2-2; no clear D gene. The germline gives CDR1 LNHDA, CDR2 SQIVND (reference sequence). The CDR3 runs 12 residues. V was trimmed by 8 bases and J by 5 bases, leaving 9 bases between them. CDR3 sequence reads: CASRARTGELFF. CDR3 DNA sequence: TGTGCCAGTCGAGCGCGGACCGGGGAGCTGTTTTTT.

The chain uses TRBV28 and TRBJ2-3; the match to TRBD2 covers 11 bases. With 8 bases clipped from V and 2 bases from J, the junction kept 6 bases outside the gene matches. Germline V gene lookup returns CDR1 MDHEN and CDR2 SYDVKM. The CDR3 spans 15 residues. CDR3 protein: CASERLAGSTDTQYF. CDR3 DNA sequence: TGTGCCAGCGAGCGACTAGCGGGATCCACAGATACGCAGTATTTT. Full variable domain (rest looked up from reference TRBV28 and TRBJ2-3): DVKVTQSSRYLVKRTGEKVFLECVQDMDHENMFWYRQDPGLGLRLIYFSYDVKMKEKGDIPEGYSVSREKKERFSLILESASTNQTSMYLCASERLAGSTDTQYFGPGTRLTVL.

The chain couples TRBV18 to TRBJ2-7; D is possibly TRBD2 (5 bases). Germline CDR1 and CDR2: KGHSH and LQKENI. The CDR3 is 13 amino acids. Trimming cost V 3 bases and J 3 bases, with 9 bases left between them. The CDR3 is CASSPSGNYEQYF. CDR3 coding DNA: TGTGCCAGCTCACCGAGCGGTAACTACGAGCAGTACTTC.

The chain is built from TRBV19 and TRBJ1-6, with 9 bases lining up with TRBD1. After removal of 6 bases from V and 6 bases from J, the junction contained 6 bases not matched to a gene. The V gene's germline CDR1 is LNHDA and CDR2 SQIVND (reference sequence). The CDR3 runs 15 residues. In DNA form, the CDR3 reads TGTGCCAGTAGACCTGAGGGACAGGGTAATTCACCCCTCCACTTT. Translating it yields CASRPEGQGNSPLHF.

The chain recombines TRBV5-4 with TRBJ2-1, with TRBD1 matching 8 bases. Germline CDR1 and CDR2: SGHNT and YYREEE (reference sequence). CDR3 length: 17 residues. The J segment lost 4 bases and the V segment lost 2 bases, leaving 11 bases of the junction unmatched. The CDR3 spells CASSFWGRQGAYNEQFF. For the CDR3, the DNA is TGTGCCAGCAGCTTCTGGGGAAGGCAGGGGGCTTACAATGAGCAGTTCTTC.

In DNA form, the CDR3 reads TGTGCCAGCTCACCCCCTGGCGGAAGCTCCTACAATGAGCAGTTCTTC. Residues: CASSPPGGSSYNEQFF. This chain uses TRBV18 with TRBJ2-1; D gene unclear. Germline assignment: CDR1 KGHSH and CDR2 LQKENI. The CDR3 covers 16 residues. V shed 3 bases and J shed 0 bases, with 12 bases lying between them. Supplemented by reference TRBV18 and TRBJ2-1, the full variable domain reads NAGVMQNPRHLVRRRGQEARLRCSPMKGHSHVYWYRQLPEEGLKFMVYLQKENIIDESGMPKERFSAEFPKEGPSILRIQQVVRGDSAAYFCASSPPGGSSYNEQFFGPGTRLTVL.

A word on this clone: This sample also contains other DNA sequences that code for the same CDR3. The chain uses TRBV2 and TRBJ1-1; 7 bases fit TRBD1. Germline trimming cut 4 bases from V and 1 base from J; bases unmatched to any gene: 0. CDR3 length equals 13 residues. Germline assignment: CDR1 SNHLY and CDR2 FYNNEI. CDR3 region: CASSGQGNTEAFF. The CDR3 DNA reads TGTGCCAGCAGTGGACAGGGGAACACTGAAGCTTTCTTT.